These 5 T cell receptor beta chains share one sample of origin, sequenced in a study of cytotoxic CD8 clonotypes in ibrutinib-treated CLL. Some clones are missing from TCRdb's copy, which holds only in-frame ones; the method was immunoSEQ multiplex PCR. The sample contains fewer than 400,000 clones, around 66% of which appear only once. The sample in question was PBMCs, obtained after 36 months of ibrutinib treatment. These receptors originate from a human donor with chronic lymphocytic leukemia.

The gene calls are TRBV6-1 and TRBJ2-7, with D possibly being TRBD1 or TRBD2 (5 bases each). V shed 8 bases and J shed 6 bases, with 11 bases lying between them. From germline, CDR1 is MNHNS and CDR2 SASEGT. This CDR3 contains 11 residues. The CDR3 DNA reads TGTGCCAGCCCGTTTGGGGGCGAGCAGTACTTC. Translating it yields CASPFGGEQYF.

J is TRBJ2-7 and V is TRBV4-3; D not resolved. The germline V gene encodes CDR1 LGHNA and CDR2 YSLEER. V shed 0 bases and J shed 3 bases, with 12 bases lying between them. The CDR3 length is 15 residues. CDR3 residues: CASSQDRSYFYEQYF. CDR3 coding DNA: TGCGCCAGCAGCCAAGACAGGTCCTATTTCTACGAGCAGTACTTC.

The V and J genes are TRBV7-2 and TRBJ2-5, with 12 positions matching TRBD2. This CDR3 region has 15 residues. Germline V gene data show CDR1 as SGHTA and CDR2 as FQGNSA. Germline trimming cut 4 bases from V and 4 bases from J; bases unmatched to any gene: 4. The CDR3 DNA follows: TGTGCCAGCAGCTGGGGACTAGCGGGCTTAGAGACCCAGTACTTC. Its protein product is CASSWGLAGLETQYF.

This chain uses TRBV27 with TRBJ2-7; D is perhaps TRBD1 (6 bases). From germline, CDR1 is MNHEY and CDR2 SMNVEV (reference sequence). Trimming cost V 5 bases and J 2 bases, with 13 bases left between them. The length of the CDR3 is 14 residues. The CDR3 DNA is TGTGCCAGCAGTGGGGGCAGGGGAGCCTACGAGCAGTACTTC. It translates to CASSGGRGAYEQYF.

The chain couples TRBV11-2 to TRBJ2-2; 13 bases are shared with TRBD2. The CDR3 is made up of 16 amino acids. CDR1 is SGHAT, CDR2 FQNNGV, per germline. J lost 6 bases, V lost 5 bases, and 6 bases had no gene match. The CDR3 sequence: CASSLTSGGAPGELFF. CDR3 bases: TGTGCCAGCAGCCTTACTAGCGGGGGGGCCCCCGGGGAGCTGTTTTTT.